A selection of T cell receptor beta chains follows, all from one sample in a study of T cell responses to AZD1222 COVID-19 vaccine. Some clones are missing from TCRdb's copy, which holds only in-frame ones; the method was immunoSEQ multiplex PCR. The top ten clones hold around 1.5% of a sample with about 130,000 clones, roughly 90% of them seen once. The specimen was peripheral blood, collected on day 0 of AZD1222 vaccination. Receptors were obtained from an adult in good health. CDR3s include the opening cysteine and the closing phenylalanine or tryptophan.

TRBV11-2,CASSLAGAPSNEQFF
TRBV28,CASSPSGQGDGANVLTF
TRBV27,CASSPTTGQFNEKLFF
TRBV9,CASSVGGALHEKLFF
TRBV28,CASSLWAGSTSYEQYF
TRBV9,CASSVEEGTDTQYF
TRBV2,CASSEGAGLRARYGYTF
TRBV19,CASLLGDTQYF
TRBV21-1,CASSTRSGGPIRSLSYEQYF
TRBV7-3,CASSLTPDRRGEQYF